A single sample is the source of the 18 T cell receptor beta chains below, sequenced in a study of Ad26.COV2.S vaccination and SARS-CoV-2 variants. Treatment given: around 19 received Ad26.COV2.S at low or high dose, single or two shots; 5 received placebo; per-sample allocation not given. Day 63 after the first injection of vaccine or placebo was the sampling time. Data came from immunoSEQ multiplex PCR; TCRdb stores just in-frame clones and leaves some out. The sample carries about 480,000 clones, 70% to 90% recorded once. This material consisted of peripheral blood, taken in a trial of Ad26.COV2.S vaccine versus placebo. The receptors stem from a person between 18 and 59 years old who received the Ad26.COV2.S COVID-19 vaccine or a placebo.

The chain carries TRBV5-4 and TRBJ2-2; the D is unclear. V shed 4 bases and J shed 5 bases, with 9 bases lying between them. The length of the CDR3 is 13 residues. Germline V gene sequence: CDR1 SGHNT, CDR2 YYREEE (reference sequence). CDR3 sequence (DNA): TGTGCCAGCAGCCTGACCCAGACCGGGGAGCTGTTTTTT. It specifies CASSLTQTGELFF.

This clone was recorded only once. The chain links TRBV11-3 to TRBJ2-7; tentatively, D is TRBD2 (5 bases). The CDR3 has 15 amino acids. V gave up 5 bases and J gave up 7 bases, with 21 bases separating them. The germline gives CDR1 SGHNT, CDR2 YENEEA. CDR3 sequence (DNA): TGTGCCAGCAGCGTCGGACCTTCTGCCTCGGGGGAGCAGTACTTC. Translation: CASSVGPSASGEQYF.

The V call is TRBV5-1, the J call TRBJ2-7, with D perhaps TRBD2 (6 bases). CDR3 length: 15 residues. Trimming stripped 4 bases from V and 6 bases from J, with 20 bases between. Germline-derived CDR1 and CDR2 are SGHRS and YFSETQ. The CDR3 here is CASSLNPGLTSEQYF. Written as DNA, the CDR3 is TGCGCCAGCAGCCTAAACCCGGGACTGACATCCGAGCAGTACTTC. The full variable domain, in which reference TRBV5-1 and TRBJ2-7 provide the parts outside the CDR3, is KAGVTQTPRYLIKTRGQQVTLSCSPISGHRSVSWYQQTPGQGLQFLFEYFSETQRNKGNFPGRFSGRQFSNSRSEMNVSTLELGDSALYLCASSLNPGLTSEQYFGPGTRLTVT.

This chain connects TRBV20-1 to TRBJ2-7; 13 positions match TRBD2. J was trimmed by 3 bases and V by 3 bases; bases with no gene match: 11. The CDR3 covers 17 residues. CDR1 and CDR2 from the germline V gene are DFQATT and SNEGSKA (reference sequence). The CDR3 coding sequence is TGCAGTGCTAGTTGGACTAGCGGGAGTGTTTACGTCTACGAGCAGTACTTC. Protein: CSASWTSGSVYVYEQYF.

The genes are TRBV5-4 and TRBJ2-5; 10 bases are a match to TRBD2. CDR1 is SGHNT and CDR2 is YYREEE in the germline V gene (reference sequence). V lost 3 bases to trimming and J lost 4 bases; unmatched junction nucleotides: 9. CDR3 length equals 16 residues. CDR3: CASSSPASGRRETQYF. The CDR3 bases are TGTGCCAGCAGCTCCCCGGCTAGCGGGAGACGAGAGACCCAGTACTTC.

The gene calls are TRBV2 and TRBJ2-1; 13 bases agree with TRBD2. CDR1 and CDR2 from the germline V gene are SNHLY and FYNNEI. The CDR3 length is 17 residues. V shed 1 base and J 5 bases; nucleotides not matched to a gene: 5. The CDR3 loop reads CASSEVLGLAGNNEQFF. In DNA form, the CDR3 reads TGTGCCAGCAGTGAAGTGCTGGGACTAGCGGGAAACAATGAGCAGTTCTTC.

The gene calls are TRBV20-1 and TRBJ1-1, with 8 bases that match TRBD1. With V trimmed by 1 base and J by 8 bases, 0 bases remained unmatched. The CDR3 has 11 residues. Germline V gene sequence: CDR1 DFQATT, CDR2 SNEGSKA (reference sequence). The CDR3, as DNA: TGCAGTGCTAGAGGGGACAGGGAAGCTTTCTTT. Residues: CSARGDREAFF.

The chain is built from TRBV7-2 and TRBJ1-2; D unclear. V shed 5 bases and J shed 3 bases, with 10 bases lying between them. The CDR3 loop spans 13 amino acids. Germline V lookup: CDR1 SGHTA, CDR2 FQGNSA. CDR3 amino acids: CASSPAGYYGYTF. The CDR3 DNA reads TGTGCCAGCAGCCCGGCCGGCTACTATGGCTACACCTTC.

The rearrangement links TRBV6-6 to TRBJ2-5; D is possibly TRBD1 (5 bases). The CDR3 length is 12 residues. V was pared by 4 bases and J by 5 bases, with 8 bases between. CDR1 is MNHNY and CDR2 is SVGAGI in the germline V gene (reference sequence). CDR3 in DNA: TGTGCCAGCAGTTCTAAGGGGGAGACCCAGTACTTC. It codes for CASSSKGETQYF.

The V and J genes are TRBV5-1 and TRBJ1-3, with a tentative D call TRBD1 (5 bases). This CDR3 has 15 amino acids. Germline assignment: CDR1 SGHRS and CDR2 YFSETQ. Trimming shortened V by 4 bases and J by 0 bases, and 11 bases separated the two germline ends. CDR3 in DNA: TGCGCCAGCAGCCCTGCAGGGTCCTCTGGAAACACCATATATTTT. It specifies CASSPAGSSGNTIYF.

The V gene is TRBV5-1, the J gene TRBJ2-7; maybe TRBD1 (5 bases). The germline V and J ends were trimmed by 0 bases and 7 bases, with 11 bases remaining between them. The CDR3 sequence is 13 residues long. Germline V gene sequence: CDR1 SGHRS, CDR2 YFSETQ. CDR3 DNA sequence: TGCGCCAGCAGCTTGGAGGCGGACATGGAGCAGTACTTC. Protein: CASSLEADMEQYF.

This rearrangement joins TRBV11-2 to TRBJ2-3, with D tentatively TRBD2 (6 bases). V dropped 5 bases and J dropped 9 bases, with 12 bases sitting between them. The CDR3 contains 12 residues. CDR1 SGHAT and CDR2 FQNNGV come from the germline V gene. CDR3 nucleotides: TGTGCCAGCAGCCCATCGCTAGCGACGCAGTATTTT. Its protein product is CASSPSLATQYF.

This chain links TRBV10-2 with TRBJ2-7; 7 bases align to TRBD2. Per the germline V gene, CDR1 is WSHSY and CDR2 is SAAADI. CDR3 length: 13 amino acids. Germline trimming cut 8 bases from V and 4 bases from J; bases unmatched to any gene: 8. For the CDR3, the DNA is TGCGCCAGCCGGGGCACTAGCGAATACGAGCAGTACTTC. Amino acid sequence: CASRGTSEYEQYF.

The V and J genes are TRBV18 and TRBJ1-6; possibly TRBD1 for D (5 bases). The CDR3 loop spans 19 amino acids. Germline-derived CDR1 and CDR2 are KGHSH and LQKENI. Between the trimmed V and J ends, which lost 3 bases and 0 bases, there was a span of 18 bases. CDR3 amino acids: CASSPIGTGTSSYNSPLHF. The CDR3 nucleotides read TGTGCCAGCTCACCTATAGGGACGGGGACCAGCTCCTATAATTCACCCCTCCACTTT.

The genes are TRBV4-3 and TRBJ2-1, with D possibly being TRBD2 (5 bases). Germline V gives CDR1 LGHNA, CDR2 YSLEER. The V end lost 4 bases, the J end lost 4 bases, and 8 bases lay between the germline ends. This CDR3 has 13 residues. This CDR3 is CASSPQRYNEQFF. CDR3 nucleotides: TGCGCCAGCAGCCCCCAGCGGTACAATGAGCAGTTCTTC.

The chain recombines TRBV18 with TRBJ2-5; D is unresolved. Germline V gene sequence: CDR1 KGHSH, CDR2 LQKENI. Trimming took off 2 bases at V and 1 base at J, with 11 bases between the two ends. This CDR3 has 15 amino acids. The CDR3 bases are TGTGCCAGCTCACCAACCACAGCTTTCCAAGAGACCCAGTACTTC. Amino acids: CASSPTTAFQETQYF.

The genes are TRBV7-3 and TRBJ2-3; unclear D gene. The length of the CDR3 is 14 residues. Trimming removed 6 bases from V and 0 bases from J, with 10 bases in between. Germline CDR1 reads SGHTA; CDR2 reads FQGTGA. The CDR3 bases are TGTGCCAGCAGTCTTATACGGAGCACAGATACGCAGTATTTT. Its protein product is CASSLIRSTDTQYF.

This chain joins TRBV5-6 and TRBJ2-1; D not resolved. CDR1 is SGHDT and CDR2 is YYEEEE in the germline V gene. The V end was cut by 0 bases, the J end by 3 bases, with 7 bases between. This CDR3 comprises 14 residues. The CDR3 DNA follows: TGTGCCAGCAGCTTGGTAGCTCGCTACAATGAGCAGTTCTTC. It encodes CASSLVARYNEQFF.